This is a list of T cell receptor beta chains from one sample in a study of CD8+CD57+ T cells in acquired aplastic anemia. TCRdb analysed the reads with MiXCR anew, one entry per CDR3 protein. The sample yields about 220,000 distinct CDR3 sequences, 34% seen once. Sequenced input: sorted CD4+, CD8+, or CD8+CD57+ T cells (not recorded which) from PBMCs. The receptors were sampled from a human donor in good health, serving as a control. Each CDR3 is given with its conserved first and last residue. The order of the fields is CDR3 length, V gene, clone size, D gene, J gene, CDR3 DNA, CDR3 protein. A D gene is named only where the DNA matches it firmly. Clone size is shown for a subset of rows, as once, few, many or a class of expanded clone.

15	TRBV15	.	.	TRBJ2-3	TGTGCCTCCGGCATCGGCGGACTTCGCACAGATACGCAGTATTTT	CASGIGGLRTDTQYF
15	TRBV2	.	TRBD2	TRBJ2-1	TGTGCCAGCGGTCGACCGGGACTAGCGGACAATGAGCAGTTCTTC	CASGRPGLADNEQFF
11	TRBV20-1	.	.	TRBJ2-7	TGCAGTGCGCGGCAAGAATACGAGCAGTACTTC	CSARQEYEQYF
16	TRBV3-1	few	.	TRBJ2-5	TGTGCCAGCAGCCAGAGACGACAGGGAGGGTTAGAGACCCAGTACTTC	CASSQRRQGGLETQYF
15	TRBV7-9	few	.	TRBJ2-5	TGTGCCAGCACACGGTTCGGGGGCGGACAAGAGACCCAGTACTTC	CASTRFGGGQETQYF
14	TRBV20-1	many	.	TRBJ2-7	TGCAGTGCTAGAGCGGGGCATCGGCATTACGAGCAGTACTTC	CSARAGHRHYEQYF
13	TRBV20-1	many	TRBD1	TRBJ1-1	TGCAGAGGACAGGGGGCGGTTGGCACTGAAGCTTTCTTT	CRGQGAVGTEAFF
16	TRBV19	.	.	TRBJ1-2	TGTGCCAGTATACCCGCCCCTACGACCGCTTTGAATGGCTACACCTTC	CASIPAPTTALNGYTF
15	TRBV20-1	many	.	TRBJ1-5	TGCAGTGCTAGAGTAGGAAACACTCGGGATCAGCCCCAGCATTTT	CSARVGNTRDQPQHF
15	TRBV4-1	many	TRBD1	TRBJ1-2	TGCGCCAGCAGCCGGCCGGACAGGGCCCACGATGGCTACACCTTC	CASSRPDRAHDGYTF
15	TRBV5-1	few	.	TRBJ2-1	TGCGCCAGCAGCCCCAGCTGGGGCCTTACCAATGAGCAGTTCTTC	CASSPSWGLTNEQFF
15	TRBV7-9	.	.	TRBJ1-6	TGTGCCAGCAGCTTGCGGGGGAACGGATGTTCACCCCTCCACTTT	CASSLRGNGCSPLHF
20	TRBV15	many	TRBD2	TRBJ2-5	TGTGCCACCAGCAGAGAAGTCCTCCGATGGAGCGGGGGGTCCCAAGAGACCCAGTACTTC	CATSREVLRWSGGSQETQYF
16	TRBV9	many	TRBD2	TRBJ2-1	TGTGCCAGCAGCACAAGTATAGCGGGAGGTTACAATGAGCAGTTCTTC	CASSTSIAGGYNEQFF
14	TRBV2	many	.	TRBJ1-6	TGTGCCAGCACCCAGGACAGTTATAATTCACCCCTCCACTTT	CASTQDSYNSPLHF
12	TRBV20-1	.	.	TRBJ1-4	TGCAGTGCTAGAGGGGACGATGAAAAACTGTTTTTT	CSARGDDEKLFF
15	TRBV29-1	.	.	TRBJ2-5	TGCAGCGTTGAAATCGTGGGGGGTTACCAAGAGACCCAGTACTTC	CSVEIVGGYQETQYF
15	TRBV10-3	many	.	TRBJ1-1	TGTGCCATCAGTGGGACCGGGACAAGGAACACTGAAGCTTTCTTT	CAISGTGTRNTEAFF
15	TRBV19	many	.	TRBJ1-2	TGTGCCAGTAGCCGTCCGACACAGACAGGATGGGGCTACACCTTC	CASSRPTQTGWGYTF
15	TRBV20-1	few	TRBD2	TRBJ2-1	TGCAGTGCTACAGCAGGGACTAGCGGGTACAATGAGCAGTTCTTC	CSATAGTSGYNEQFF
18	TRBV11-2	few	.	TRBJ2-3	TGTGCCAGCAGCTTAGGATTCCGAACTAGGGAAAACACAGATACGCAGTATTTT	CASSLGFRTRENTDTQYF
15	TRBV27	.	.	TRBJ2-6	TGTGCCAGCAGTTTGACAGCCTCTGGGGCCAACGTCCTGACTTTC	CASSLTASGANVLTF
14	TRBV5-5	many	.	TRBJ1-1	TGTGCCAGCAGCTTGGGGCCGGGGGTCACTGAAGCTTTCTTT	CASSLGPGVTEAFF
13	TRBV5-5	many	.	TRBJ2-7	TGTGCCAGCAGCTTAAGGCGGACCTACGAGCAGTACTTC	CASSLRRTYEQYF
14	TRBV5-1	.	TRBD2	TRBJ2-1	TGCGCCAGCAGCTTGGCGGGAGGATTAGACGAGCAGTTCTTC	CASSLAGGLDEQFF
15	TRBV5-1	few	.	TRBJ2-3	TGCGCCAGCAGCTTCTGGGGTGGAGACACAGATACGCAGTATTTT	CASSFWGGDTDTQYF
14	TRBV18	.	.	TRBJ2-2	TGTGCCAGCTCAGCCACAGGACTGGACGGGGAGCTGTTTTTT	CASSATGLDGELFF
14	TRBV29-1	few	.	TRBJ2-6	TGCAGCGTTGACACGTCGTCTGGGGCCAACGTCCTGACTTTC	CSVDTSSGANVLTF
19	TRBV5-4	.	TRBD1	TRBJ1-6	TGTGCCAGCAGCTTGAGGGGCGCCAGGGGGAGCTCCTATAATTCACCCCTCCACTTT	CASSLRGARGSSYNSPLHF
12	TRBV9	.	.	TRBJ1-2	TGTGCCAGCAGCGTAGAGGGGTGGGGCTACACCTTC	CASSVEGWGYTF
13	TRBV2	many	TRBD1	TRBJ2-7	TGTGCCAGCAGGGACAGGGGTCCAGGCGAGCAGTACTTC	CASRDRGPGEQYF
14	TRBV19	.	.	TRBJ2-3	TGTGCCAGTAGTATAGTAGCTAGCACAGATACGCAGTATTTT	CASSIVASTDTQYF
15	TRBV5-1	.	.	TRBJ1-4	TGCGCCAGCAGCTATCAACAGGGATCAGATAAAAAACTGTTTTTT	CASSYQQGSDKKLFF
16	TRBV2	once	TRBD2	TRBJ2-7	TGTGCCAGCAGTGGTGGACTAGCGGGAGGGCCCCACGAGCGGTACTTC	CASSGGLAGGPHERYF
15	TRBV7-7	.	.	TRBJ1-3	TGTGCCAGCAGCCCGGAGTTTGGGTCTGGAAACACCATATATTTT	CASSPEFGSGNTIYF
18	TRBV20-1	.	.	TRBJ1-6	TGCAGTGCTAGAGATCTGGCAGGGATGAGCCCCTATAATTCACCCCTCCACTTT	CSARDLAGMSPYNSPLHF
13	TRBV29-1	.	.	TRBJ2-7	TGCAGCGTCCAGGGACCTATGGGCTACGAGCAGTACTTC	CSVQGPMGYEQYF
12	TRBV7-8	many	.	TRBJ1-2	TGTGCCAGCAGCTCCACATCTGTAGGCTACACCTTC	CASSSTSVGYTF
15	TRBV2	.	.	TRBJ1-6	TGTGTCAGCAGCGGGGCCGCGGCAGTTAGTTCACCCCTCCACTTT	CVSSGAAAVSSPLHF
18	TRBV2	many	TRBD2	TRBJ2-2	TGTGCCAGCAGCCACGGGGGACTAGCGGGAACGAACACCGGGGAGCTGTTTTTT	CASSHGGLAGTNTGELFF
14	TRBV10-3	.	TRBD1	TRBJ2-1	TGTGCCAGCGCCCGGGACAGGGCCGACAATGAGCAGTTCTTC	CASARDRADNEQFF
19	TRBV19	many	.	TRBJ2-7	TGTGCCAGTAGTATAGGAGTCGGTGGGCCCGGGACACAATCCTACGAGCAGTACTTC	CASSIGVGGPGTQSYEQYF
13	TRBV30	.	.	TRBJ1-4	TGTGCCTGGAGTCCAAACAGCGGGGAAAAACTGTTTTTT	CAWSPNSGEKLFF
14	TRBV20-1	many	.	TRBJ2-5	TGCAGTGCTAGCCCCGGGGGTAGTCTGGAGACCCAGTACTTC	CSASPGGSLETQYF
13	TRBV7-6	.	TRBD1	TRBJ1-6	TGTGCCAGCCCAGGGGGCATAAATTCACCCCTCCACTTT	CASPGGINSPLHF
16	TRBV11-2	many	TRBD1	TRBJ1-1	TGTGCCAGCAGCTTAGGTGGCGGACAGGGGAGGACTGAAGCTTTCTTT	CASSLGGGQGRTEAFF
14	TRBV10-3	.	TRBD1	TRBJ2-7	TGTGCCATCAGCACAGGGGACAGGAGGTACGAGCAGTACTTC	CAISTGDRRYEQYF
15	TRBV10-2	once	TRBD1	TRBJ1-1	TGCGCCAGCAGGGAGGACAGGGGGCTTTCCGCTGAAGCTTTCTTT	CASREDRGLSAEAFF
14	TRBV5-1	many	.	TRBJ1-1	TGCGCCAGCAGCGGAGACAAGTCCCTCGCTGAAGCTTTCTTT	CASSGDKSLAEAFF